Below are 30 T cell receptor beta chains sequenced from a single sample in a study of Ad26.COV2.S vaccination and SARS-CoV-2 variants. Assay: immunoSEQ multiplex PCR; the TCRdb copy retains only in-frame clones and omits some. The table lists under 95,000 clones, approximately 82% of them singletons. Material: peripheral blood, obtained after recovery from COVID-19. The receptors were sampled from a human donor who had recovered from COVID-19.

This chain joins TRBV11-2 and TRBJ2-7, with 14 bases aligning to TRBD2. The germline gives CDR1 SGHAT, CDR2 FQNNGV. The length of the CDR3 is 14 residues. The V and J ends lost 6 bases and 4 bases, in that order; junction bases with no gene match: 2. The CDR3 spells CASRGLAGGYEQYF. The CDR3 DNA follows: TGTGCCAGCAGAGGACTAGCGGGAGGATACGAGCAGTACTTC.

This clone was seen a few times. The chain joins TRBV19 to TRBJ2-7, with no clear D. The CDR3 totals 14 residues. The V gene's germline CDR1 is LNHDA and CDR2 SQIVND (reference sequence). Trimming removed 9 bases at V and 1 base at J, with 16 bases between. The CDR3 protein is CASDRSKSSYEQYF. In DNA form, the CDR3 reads TGTGCCAGCGACCGGTCAAAATCATCCTACGAGCAGTACTTC.

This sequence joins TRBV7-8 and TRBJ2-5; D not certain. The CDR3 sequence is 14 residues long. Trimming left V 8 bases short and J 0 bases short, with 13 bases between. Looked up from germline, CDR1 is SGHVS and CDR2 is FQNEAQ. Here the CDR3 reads CASAGSPNQETQYF. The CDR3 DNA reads TGTGCCAGCGCCGGGTCCCCTAACCAAGAGACCCAGTACTTC. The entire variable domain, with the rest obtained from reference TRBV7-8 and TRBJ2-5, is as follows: GAGVSQSPRYKVAKRGQDVALRCDPISGHVSLFWYQQALGQGPEFLTYFQNEAQLDKSGLPSDRFFAERPEGSVSTLKIQRTQQEDSAVYLCASAGSPNQETQYFGPGTRLLVL.

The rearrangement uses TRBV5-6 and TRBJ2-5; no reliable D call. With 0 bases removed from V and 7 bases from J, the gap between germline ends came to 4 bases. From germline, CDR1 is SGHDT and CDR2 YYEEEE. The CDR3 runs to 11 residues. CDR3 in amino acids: CASSLGATQYF. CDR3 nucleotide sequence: TGTGCCAGCAGCTTGGGGGCGACCCAGTACTTC.

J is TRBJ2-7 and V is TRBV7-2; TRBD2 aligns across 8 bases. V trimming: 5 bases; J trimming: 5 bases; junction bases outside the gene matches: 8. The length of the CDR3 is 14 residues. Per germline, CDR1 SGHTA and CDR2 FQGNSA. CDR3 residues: CASSPNSGAHEQYF. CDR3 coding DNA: TGTGCCAGCAGCCCCAATAGCGGGGCTCACGAGCAGTACTTC.

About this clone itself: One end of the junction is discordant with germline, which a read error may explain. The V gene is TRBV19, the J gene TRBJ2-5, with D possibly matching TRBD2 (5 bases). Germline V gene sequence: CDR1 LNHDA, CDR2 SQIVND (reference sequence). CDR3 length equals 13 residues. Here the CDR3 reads CASSILLEEAQYF. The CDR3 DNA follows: TGTGCCAGTAGTATACTACTAGAAGAGGCCCAGTACTTC.

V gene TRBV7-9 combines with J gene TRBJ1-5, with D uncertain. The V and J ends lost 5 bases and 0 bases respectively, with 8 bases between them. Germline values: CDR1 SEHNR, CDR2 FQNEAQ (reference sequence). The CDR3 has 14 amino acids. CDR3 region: CASSTTDSNQPQHF. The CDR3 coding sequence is TGTGCCAGCAGCACCACCGATAGCAATCAGCCCCAGCATTTT.

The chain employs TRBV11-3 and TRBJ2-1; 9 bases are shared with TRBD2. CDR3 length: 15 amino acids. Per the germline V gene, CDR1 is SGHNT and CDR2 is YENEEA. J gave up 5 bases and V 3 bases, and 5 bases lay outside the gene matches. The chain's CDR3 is CASSFALAGNNEQFF. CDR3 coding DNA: TGTGCCAGCAGCTTCGCGCTAGCGGGGAACAATGAGCAGTTCTTC.

CDR3 in amino acids: CASSKPGPLAHEQFF. CDR3 nucleotide sequence: TGTGCCAGCAGTAAACCGGGACCCCTTGCGCATGAGCAGTTCTTC. The genes are TRBV28 and TRBJ2-1, with D perhaps matching TRBD1 or TRBD2 (5 bases each). This CDR3 is 15 amino acids long. Germline loops: CDR1 MDHEN, CDR2 SYDVKM. The V end was cut by 5 bases, the J end by 8 bases, with 19 bases between. Variable domain in full (rest from reference TRBV28 and TRBJ2-1): DVKVTQSSRYLVKRTGEKVFLECVQDMDHENMFWYRQDPGLGLRLIYFSYDVKMKEKGDIPEGYSVSREKKERFSLILESASTNQTSMYLCASSKPGPLAHEQFFGPGTRLTVL.

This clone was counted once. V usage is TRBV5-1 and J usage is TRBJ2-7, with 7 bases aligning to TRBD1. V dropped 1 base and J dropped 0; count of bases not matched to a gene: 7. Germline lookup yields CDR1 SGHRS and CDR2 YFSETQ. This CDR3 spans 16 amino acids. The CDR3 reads CASSLRDRGSSYEQYF. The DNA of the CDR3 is TGCGCCAGCAGCTTGAGGGACAGAGGAAGCTCCTACGAGCAGTACTTC.

The CDR3 DNA follows: TGTGCCAGCAGGGCCGACAGGGGGTCCTACAATGAGCAGTTCTTC. Residues: CASRADRGSYNEQFF. The rearrangement uses TRBV7-2 and TRBJ2-1; 9 nucleotides line up with TRBD1. CDR3 length: 15 residues. Per germline, CDR1 SGHTA and CDR2 FQGNSA. The trim removed 6 bases at V and 1 base at J, leaving 4 bases unmatched.

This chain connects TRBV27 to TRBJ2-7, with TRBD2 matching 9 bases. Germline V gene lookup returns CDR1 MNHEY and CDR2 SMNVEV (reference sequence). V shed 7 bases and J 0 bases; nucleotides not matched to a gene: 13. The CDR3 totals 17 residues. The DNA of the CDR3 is TGTGCCAGCATGGGTTGGAGCGGGAGGCAGAGCTCCTACGAGCAGTACTTC. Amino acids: CASMGWSGRQSSYEQYF.

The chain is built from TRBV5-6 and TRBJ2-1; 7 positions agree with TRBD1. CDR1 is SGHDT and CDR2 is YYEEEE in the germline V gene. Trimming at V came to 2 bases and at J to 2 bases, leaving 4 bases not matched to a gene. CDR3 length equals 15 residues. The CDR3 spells CASSFTTGPYNEQFF. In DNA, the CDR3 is TGTGCCAGCAGCTTCACGACAGGGCCCTACAATGAGCAGTTCTTC.

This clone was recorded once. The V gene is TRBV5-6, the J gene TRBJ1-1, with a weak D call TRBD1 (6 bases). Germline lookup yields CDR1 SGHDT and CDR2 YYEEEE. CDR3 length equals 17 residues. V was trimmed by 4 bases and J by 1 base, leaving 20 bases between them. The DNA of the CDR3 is TGTGCCAGCAGCGGACCGGGACACTTCCTTCGGAACACTGAAGCTTTCTTT. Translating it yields CASSGPGHFLRNTEAFF.

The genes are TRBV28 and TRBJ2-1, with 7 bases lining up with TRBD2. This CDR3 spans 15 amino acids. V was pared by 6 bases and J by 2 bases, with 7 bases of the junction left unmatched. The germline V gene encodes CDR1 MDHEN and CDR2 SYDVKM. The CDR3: CASRDSGKTYNEQFF. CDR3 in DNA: TGTGCCAGCAGAGACAGCGGGAAAACCTACAATGAGCAGTTCTTC.

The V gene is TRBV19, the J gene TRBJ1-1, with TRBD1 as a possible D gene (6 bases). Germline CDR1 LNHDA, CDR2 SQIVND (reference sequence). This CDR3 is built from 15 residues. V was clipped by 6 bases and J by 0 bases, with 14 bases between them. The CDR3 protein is CASRELDRMNTEAFF. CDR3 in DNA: TGTGCCAGTAGGGAGCTCGACAGGATGAACACTGAAGCTTTCTTT.

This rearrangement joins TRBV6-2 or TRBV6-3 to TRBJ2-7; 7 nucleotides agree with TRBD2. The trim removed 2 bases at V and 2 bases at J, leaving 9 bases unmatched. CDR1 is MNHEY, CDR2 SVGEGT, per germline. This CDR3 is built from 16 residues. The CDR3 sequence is CASSYGQGGVTYEQYF. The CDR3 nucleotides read TGTGCCAGCAGTTACGGCCAGGGAGGGGTTACCTACGAGCAGTACTTC.

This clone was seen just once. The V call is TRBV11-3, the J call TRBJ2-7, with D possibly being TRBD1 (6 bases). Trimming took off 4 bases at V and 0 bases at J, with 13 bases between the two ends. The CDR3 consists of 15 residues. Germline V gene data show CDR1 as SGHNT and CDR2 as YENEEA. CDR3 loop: CASSYDPDSSYEQYF. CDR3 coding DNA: TGTGCCAGCAGCTACGATCCGGACAGCTCCTACGAGCAGTACTTC.

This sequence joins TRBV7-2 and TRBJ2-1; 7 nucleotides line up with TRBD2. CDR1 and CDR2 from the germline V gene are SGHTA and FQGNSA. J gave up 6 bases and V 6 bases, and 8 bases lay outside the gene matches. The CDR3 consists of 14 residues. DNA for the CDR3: TGTGCCAGCAGTGCGGGAGTCTCTTCCAATGAGCAGTTCTTC. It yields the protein CASSAGVSSNEQFF.

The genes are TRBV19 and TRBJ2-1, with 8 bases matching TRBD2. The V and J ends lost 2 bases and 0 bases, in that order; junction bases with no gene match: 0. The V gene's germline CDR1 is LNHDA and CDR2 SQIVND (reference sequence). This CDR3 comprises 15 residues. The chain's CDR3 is CASSISGSSYNEQFF. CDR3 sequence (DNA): TGTGCCAGTAGTATAAGCGGGAGCTCCTACAATGAGCAGTTCTTC.

The CDR3 is CASNGDRATSSEAFF. For the CDR3, the DNA is TGTGCCAGTAATGGGGACAGGGCAACTTCGTCTGAAGCTTTCTTT. The V gene is TRBV19, the J gene TRBJ1-1; 9 bases line up with TRBD1. The CDR3 has 15 amino acids. Germline V gene sequence: CDR1 LNHDA, CDR2 SQIVND (reference sequence). Trimming cost V 7 bases and J 6 bases; bases outside gene matches: 12.

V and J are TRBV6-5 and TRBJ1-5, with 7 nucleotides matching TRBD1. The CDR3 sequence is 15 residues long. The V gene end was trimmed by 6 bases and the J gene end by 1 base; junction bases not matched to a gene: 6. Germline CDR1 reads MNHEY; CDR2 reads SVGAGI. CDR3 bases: TGTGCCAGCAGCCGGACAGGTACGAGCAATCAGCCCCAGCATTTT. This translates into CASSRTGTSNQPQHF.

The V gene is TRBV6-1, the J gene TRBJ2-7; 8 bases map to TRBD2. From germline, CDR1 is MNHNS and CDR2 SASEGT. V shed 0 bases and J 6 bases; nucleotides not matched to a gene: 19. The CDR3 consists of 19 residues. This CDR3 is CASSEAGRVFSGIFPEQYF. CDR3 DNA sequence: TGTGCCAGCAGTGAAGCGGGGCGGGTATTTAGCGGGATCTTTCCCGAGCAGTACTTC.

Here the CDR3 reads CATSDPLAGGPNEQFF. The CDR3 DNA reads as TGTGCCACCAGTGACCCACTAGCGGGAGGGCCTAATGAGCAGTTCTTC. This chain connects TRBV24-1 to TRBJ2-1; the match to TRBD2 covers 13 bases. CDR1 and CDR2 (germline): KGHDR, SFDVKD. CDR3 length: 16 amino acids. Germline trimming cut 4 bases from V and 7 bases from J; bases unmatched to any gene: 6.

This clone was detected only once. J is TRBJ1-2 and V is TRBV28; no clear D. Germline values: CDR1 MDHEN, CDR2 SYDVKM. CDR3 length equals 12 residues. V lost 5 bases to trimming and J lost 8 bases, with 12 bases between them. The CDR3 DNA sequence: TGTGCCAGCAGTGCCGACGGGGAGGGCTACACCTTC. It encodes CASSADGEGYTF.

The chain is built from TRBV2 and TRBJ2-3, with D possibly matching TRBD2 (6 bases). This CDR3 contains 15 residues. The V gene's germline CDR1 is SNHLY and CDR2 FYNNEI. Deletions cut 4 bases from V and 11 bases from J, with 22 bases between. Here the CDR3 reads CASSGLVDGGFGQYF. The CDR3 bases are TGTGCCAGCAGTGGGTTGGTAGACGGGGGTTTCGGGCAGTATTTT.

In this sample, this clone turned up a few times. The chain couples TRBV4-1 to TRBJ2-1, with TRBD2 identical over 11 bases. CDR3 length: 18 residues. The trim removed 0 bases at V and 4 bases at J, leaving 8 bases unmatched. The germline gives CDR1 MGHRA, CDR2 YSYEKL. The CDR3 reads CASSQDVLAGGRYNEQFF. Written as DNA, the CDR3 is TGCGCCAGCAGCCAAGATGTTCTAGCGGGAGGACGGTACAATGAGCAGTTCTTC.

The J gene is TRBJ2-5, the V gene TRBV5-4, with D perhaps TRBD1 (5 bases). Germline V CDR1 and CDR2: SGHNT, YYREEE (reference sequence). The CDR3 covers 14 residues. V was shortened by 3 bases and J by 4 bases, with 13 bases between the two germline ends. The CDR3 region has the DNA TGTGCCAGCAGCTACGGACACCCTGGAGAGACCCAGTACTTC. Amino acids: CASSYGHPGETQYF. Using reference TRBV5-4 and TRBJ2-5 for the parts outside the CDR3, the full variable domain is ETGVTQSPTHLIKTRGQQVTLRCSSQSGHNTVSWYQQALGQGPQFIFQYYREEENGRGNFPPRFSGLQFPNYSSELNVNALELDDSALYLCASSYGHPGETQYFGPGTRLLVL.

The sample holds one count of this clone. The CDR3 here is CASSPGQLNEKLFF. The CDR3, as DNA: TGCGCCAGCAGCCCTGGACAGCTAAATGAAAAACTGTTTTTT. The rearrangement joins TRBV4-3 to TRBJ1-4; tentative D call: TRBD1 (6 bases). CDR1 is LGHNA and CDR2 is YSLEER in the germline V gene. Trimming removed 4 bases at V and 5 bases at J, with 11 bases between. The CDR3 runs 14 residues.

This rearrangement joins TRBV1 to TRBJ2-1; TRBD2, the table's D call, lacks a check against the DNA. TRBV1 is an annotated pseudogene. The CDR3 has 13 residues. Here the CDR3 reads CTSSLYGGNEQFF. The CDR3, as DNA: TGCACCAGCAGCTTATACGGGGGAAATGAGCAGTTCTTC.